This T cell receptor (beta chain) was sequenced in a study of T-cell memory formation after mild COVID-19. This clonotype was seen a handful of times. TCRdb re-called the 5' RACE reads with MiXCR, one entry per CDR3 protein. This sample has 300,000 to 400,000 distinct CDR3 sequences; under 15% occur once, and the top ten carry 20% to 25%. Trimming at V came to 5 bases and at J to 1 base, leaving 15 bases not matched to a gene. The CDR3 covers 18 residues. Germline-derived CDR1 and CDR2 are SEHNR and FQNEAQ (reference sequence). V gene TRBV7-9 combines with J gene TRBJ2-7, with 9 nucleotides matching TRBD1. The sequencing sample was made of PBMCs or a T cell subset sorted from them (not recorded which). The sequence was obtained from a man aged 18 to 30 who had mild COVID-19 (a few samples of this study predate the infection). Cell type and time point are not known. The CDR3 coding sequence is TGTGCCAGCAGCGGAGATCCGGGACAGGGAAGGTTGTCCTACGAGCAGTACTTC. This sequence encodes CASSGDPGQGRLSYEQYF.